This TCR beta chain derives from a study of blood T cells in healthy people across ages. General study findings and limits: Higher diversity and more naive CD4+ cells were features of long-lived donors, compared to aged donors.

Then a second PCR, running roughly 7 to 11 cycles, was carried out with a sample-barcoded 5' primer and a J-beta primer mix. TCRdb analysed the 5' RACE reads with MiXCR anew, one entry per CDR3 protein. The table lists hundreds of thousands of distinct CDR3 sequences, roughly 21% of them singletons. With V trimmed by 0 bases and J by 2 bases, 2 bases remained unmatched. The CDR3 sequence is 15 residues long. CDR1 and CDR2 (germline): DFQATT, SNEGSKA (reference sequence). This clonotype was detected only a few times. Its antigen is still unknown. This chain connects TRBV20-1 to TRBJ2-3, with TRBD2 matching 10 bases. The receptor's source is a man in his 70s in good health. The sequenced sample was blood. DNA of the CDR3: TGCAGTGCTAGAGATAGCGGGAGGCTCACAGATACGCAGTATTTT. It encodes CSARDSGRLTDTQYF.